The present entry profiles one T cell receptor beta chain with its context. The antigen remains unidentified. The data stem from a study of memory CD4+ T cells and cytomegalovirus serostatus. Study context: This sample comes from healthy Belgian adults, 9 CMV seropositive, 20 to 25 seronegative.

Findings and limits, study-wide: Suggested: most of the CMV-linked TCR signature lies in CD4+ memory cells. About 40% of the 164 known CMV-associated TCRbeta sequences appeared in CD4+ memory. CMV serostatus prediction reached median AUC around 0.95, or 0.9 with US-trained model.

Trimming removed 5 bases at V and 10 bases at J, with 20 bases between. CDR1 is LNHDA and CDR2 is SQIVND in the germline V gene (reference sequence). The CDR3 is 14 residues long. The sort gate was single viable CD3+CD4+CD8-CD45RO+ cells for memory CD4+ T cells. Assay used: immunoSEQ multiplex PCR; TCRdb lists only in-frame clones, some missing. The data contain about 73,000 clones, roughly 78% of them singletons. Sequenced: memory CD4+ T cells from blood. This TCR was sampled from an adult in good health and CMV-seropositive. The chain employs TRBV19 and TRBJ1-1, with D perhaps TRBD1 (6 bases). This CDR3 reads CASSPGGPGNRAFF. CDR3 bases: TGTGCCAGTAGTCCTGGGGGGCCTGGGAATCGAGCTTTCTTT.